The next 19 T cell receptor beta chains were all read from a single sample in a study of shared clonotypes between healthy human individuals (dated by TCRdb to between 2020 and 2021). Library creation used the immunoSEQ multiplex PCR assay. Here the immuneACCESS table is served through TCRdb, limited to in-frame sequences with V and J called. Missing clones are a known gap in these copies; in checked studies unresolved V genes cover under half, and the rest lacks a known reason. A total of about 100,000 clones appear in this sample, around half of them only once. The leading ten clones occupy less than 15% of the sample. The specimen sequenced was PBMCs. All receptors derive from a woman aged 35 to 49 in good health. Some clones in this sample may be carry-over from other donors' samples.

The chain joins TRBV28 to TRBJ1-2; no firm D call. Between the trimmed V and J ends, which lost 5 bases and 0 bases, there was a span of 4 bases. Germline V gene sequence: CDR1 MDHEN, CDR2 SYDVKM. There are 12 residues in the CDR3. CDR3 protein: CASSTANYGYTF. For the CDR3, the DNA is TGTGCCAGCAGTACAGCTAACTATGGCTACACCTTC.

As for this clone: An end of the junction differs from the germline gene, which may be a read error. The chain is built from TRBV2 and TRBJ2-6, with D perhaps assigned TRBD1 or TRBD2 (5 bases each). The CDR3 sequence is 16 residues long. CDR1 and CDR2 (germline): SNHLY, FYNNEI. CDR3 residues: CASSEARGAGANVLTF. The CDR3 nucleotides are TGCGCCAGCAGTGAAGCGAGAGGGGCTGGGGCCAACGTCCTGACTTTC. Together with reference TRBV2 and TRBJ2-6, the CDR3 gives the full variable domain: EPEVTQTPSHQVTQMGQEVILRCVPISNHLYFYWYRQILGQKVEFLVSFYNNEISEKSEIFDDQFSVERPDGSNFTLKIRSTKLEDSAMYFCASSEARGAGANVLTFGAGSRLTVL.

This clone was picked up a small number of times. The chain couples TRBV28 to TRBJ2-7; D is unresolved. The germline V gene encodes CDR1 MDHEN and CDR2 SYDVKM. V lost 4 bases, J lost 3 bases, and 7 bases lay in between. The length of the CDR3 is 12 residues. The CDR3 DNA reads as TGTGCCAGCAGTTCGGTGTACTACGAGCAGTACTTC. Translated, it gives CASSSVYYEQYF. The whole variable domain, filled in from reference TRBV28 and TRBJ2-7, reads DVKVTQSSRYLVKRTGEKVFLECVQDMDHENMFWYRQDPGLGLRLIYFSYDVKMKEKGDIPEGYSVSREKKERFSLILESASTNQTSMYLCASSSVYYEQYFGPGTRLTVT.

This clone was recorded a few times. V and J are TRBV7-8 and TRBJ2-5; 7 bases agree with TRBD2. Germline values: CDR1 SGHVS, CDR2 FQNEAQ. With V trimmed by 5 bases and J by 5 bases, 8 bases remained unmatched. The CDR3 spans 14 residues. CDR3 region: CASSPILAKETQYF. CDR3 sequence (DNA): TGTGCCAGCAGCCCAATACTAGCGAAGGAGACCCAGTACTTC.

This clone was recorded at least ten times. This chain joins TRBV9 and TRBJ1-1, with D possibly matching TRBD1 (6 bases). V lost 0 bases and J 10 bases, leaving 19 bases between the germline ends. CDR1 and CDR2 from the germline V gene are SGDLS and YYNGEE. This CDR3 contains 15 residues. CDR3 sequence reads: CASSVEGDRGRVAFF. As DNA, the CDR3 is TGTGCCAGCAGCGTAGAGGGGGACCGGGGACGAGTAGCTTTCTTT.

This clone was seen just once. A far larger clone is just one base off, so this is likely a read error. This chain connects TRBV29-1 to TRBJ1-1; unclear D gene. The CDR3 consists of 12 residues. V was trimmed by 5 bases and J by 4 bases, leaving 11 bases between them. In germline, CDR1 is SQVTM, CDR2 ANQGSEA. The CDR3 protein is CSVCFGRTEAFF. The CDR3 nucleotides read TGCAGCGTTTGTTTCGGCCGCACTGAAGCTTTCTTT.

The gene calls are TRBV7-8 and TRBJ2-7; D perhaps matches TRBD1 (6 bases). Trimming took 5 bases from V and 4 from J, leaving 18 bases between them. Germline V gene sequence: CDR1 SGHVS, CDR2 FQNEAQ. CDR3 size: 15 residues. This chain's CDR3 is CASSLPQGRSYEQYF. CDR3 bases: TGTGCCAGCAGCCTTCCCCAGGGGCGGAGTTACGAGCAGTACTTC.

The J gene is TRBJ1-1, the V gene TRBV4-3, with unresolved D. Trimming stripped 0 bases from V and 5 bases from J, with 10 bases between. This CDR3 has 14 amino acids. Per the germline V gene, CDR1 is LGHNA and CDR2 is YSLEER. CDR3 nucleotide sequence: TGCGCCAGCAGCCAAGATCATGGGAGGACTGAAGCTTTCTTT. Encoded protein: CASSQDHGRTEAFF.

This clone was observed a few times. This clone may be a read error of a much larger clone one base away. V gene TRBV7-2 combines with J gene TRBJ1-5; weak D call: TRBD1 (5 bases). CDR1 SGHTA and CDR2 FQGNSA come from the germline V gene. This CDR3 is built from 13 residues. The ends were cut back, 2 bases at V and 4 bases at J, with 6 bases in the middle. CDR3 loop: CASSLRGNQPQHF. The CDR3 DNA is TGTGCCAGCAGCTTACGGGGGAATCAGCCCCAGCATTTT. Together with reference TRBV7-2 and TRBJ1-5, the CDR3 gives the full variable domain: GAGVSQSPSNKVTEKGKDVELRCDPISGHTALYWYRQSLGQGLEFLIYFQGNSAPDKSGLPSDRFSAERTGGSVSTLTIQRTQQEDSAVYLCASSLRGNQPQHFGDGTRLSIL.

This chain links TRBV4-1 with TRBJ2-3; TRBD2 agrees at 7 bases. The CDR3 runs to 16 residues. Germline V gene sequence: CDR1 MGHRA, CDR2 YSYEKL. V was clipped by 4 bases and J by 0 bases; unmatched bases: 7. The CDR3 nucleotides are TGCGCCAGCAGCCGCGTTACTAGCGCTAGCACAGATACGCAGTATTTT. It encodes CASSRVTSASTDTQYF.

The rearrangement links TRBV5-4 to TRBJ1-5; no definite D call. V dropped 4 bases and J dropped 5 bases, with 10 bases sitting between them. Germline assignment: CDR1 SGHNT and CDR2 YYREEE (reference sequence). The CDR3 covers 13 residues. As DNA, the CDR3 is TGTGCCAGCAGCATCGACACAGATCAGCCCCAGCATTTT. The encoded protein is CASSIDTDQPQHF.

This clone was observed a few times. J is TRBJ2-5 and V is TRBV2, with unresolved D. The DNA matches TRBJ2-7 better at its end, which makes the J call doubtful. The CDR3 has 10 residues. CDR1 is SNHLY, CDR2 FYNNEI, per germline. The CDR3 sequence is CASKSYEQYF. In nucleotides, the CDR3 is TGTGCCAGCAAGTCCTACGAGCAGTACTTC.

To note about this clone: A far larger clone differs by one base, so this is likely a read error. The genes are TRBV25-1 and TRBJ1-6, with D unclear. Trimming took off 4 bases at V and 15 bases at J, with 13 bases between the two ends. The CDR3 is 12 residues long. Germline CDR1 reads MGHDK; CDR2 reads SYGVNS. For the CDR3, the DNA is TGTGCCAGCAGTGGAAGTTGGCAGTTCCTCCACTTT. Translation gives CASSGSWQFLHF.

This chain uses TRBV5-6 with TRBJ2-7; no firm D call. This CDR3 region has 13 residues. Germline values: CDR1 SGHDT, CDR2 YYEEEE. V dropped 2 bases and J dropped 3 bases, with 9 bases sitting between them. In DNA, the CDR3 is TGTGCCAGCAGCTTAGGGTCTCACTACGAGCAGTACTTC. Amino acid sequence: CASSLGSHYEQYF.

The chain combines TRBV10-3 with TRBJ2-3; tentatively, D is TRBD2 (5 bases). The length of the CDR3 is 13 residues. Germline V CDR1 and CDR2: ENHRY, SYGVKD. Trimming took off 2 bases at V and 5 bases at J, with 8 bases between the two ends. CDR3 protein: CAISEDGGDTQYF. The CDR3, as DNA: TGTGCCATCAGTGAGGACGGAGGAGATACGCAGTATTTT.

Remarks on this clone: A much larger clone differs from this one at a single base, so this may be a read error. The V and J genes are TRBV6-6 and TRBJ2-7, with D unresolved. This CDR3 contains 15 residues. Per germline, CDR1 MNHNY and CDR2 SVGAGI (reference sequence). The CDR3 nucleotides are TGTGCCGGCAGTTACGGTCAGACGGGCTCCTACGAGCAGTACTTC. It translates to CAGSYGQTGSYEQYF.

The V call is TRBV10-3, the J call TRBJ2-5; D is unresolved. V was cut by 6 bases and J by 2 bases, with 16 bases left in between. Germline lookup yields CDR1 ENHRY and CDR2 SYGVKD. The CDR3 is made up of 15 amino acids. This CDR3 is CAISGFSTPQETQYF. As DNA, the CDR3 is TGTGCCATCAGCGGCTTCAGTACGCCTCAAGAGACCCAGTACTTC.

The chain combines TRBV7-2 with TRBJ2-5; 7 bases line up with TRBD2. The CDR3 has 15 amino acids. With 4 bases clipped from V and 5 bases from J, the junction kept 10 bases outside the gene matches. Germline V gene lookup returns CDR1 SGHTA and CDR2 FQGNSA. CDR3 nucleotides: TGTGCCAGCAGCTCCCAAGCGGGGACGGCGGAGACCCAGTACTTC. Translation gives CASSSQAGTAETQYF.

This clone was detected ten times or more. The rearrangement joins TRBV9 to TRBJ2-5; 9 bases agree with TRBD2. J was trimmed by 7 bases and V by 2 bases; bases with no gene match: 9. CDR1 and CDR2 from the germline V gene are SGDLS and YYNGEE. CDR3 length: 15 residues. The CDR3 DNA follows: TGTGCCAGCAGCGTTAGCCCGGGGCGGGAGGGGACCCAGTACTTC. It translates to CASSVSPGREGTQYF.